Following are 29 T cell receptor beta chains from one sample sequenced in a study of glioma-infiltrating T cells. Amplification of TCR alpha and beta CDR3 regions from RNA used iRepertoire nested multiplex PCR. MiXCR, run by TCRdb on the multiplex PCR reads, gives a single entry per CDR3 protein. The top ten clones hold about a third of a sample with over 100,000 distinct CDR3 sequences, less than 30% of them seen once. Sequencing was carried out using glioma tissue, nonneoplastic brain tissue, or PBMCs (not recorded which). The receptors shown here come from a human donor with low-grade glioma or glioblastoma, undergoing nonglioma brain surgery, or in good health (not recorded which).

The chain couples TRBV20-1 to TRBJ1-5, with TRBD1 as a possible D gene (6 bases). V gave up 6 bases and J gave up 8 bases, with 26 bases separating them. The CDR3 totals 16 residues. Per germline, CDR1 DFQATT and CDR2 SNEGSKA (reference sequence). In nucleotides, the CDR3 is TGCAGTGCGCCCGGGGAGAGGGGGGGGAACAGTAAGCCCCAGCATTTT. This encodes CSAPGERGGNSKPQHF.

This clonotype has ten or more counts. The rearrangement uses TRBV4-2 and TRBJ2-5; 7 bases fit TRBD1. The CDR3 covers 18 residues. V trimming: 1 base; J trimming: 2 bases; junction bases outside the gene matches: 13. Germline CDR1 LGHNA, CDR2 YNFKEQ. CDR3 nucleotide sequence: TGTGCCAGCAGCCAAGTGACAGGGTTCGATTCTCTTCAAGAGACCCAGTACTTC. Its protein is CASSQVTGFDSLQETQYF.

A few counts support this clonotype. The CDR3 region is CASSIGPRGAYEQYF. The CDR3 bases are TGTGCCAGTAGTATAGGCCCGCGCGGCGCCTACGAGCAGTACTTC. The chain employs TRBV19 and TRBJ2-7; D remains unclear. Germline V gene data show CDR1 as LNHDA and CDR2 as SQIVND (reference sequence). V lost 1 base, J lost 2 bases, and 12 bases lay in between. There are 15 residues in the CDR3.

This clonotype was detected ten times or more. The chain employs TRBV18 and TRBJ2-7; D is unclear. The CDR3 spans 12 residues. Germline CDR1 and CDR2: KGHSH and LQKENI. V lost 3 bases and J lost 4, with 7 bases in between. The CDR3 DNA reads as TGTGCCAGCTCACCGGAAGGTTACGAGCAGTACTTC. Translation gives CASSPEGYEQYF.

This clonotype was seen repeatedly, ten times or more. The chain couples TRBV3-1 to TRBJ2-7, with unresolved D. Per germline, CDR1 LGHDT and CDR2 YNNKEL (reference sequence). There are 13 residues in the CDR3. Trimming took off 5 bases at V and 7 bases at J, with 15 bases between the two ends. The CDR3 region has the DNA TGTGCCAGCAGCACTCAGAGGTACGAAGAGCAGTACTTC. It specifies CASSTQRYEEQYF.

This clonotype has more than one count but fewer than ten. The V and J genes are TRBV29-1 and TRBJ1-2; 8 bases fit TRBD1. The CDR3 is 11 amino acids. V lost 5 bases, J lost 7 bases, and 3 bases stayed unmatched. Germline CDR1 is SQVTM and CDR2 is ANQGSEA. CDR3 bases: TGCAGCGTTATCGGGACAGGTGGCTACACCTTC. Its protein is CSVIGTGGYTF.

This clonotype was counted only a few times. The chain recombines TRBV5-1 with TRBJ1-3; 8 bases map to TRBD1. The CDR3 loop spans 18 amino acids. V shed 1 base, J shed 0 bases, and the junction held 9 bases outside the gene matches. The germline V gene has CDR1 SGHRS and CDR2 YFSETQ. The CDR3 sequence is CASSLIPDRAYSGNTIYF. The CDR3 DNA reads as TGCGCCAGCAGCTTGATCCCGGACAGGGCTTACTCTGGAAACACCATATATTTT.

J is TRBJ1-1 and V is TRBV29-1, with 8 nucleotides matching TRBD1. The CDR3 runs to 15 residues. Germline lookup yields CDR1 SQVTM and CDR2 ANQGSEA. Trimming cost V 0 bases and J 0 bases; bases outside gene matches: 3. For the CDR3, the DNA is TGCAGCGTTGAAGAGCGACAGGGGATGAACACTGAAGCTTTCTTT. Its translation is CSVEERQGMNTEAFF. The variable domain in full, completed from reference TRBV29-1 and TRBJ1-1, reads SAVISQKPSRDICQRGTSLTIQCQVDSQVTMMFWYRQQPGQSLTLIATANQGSEATYESGFVIDKFPISRPNLTFSTLTVSNMSPEDSSIYLCSVEERQGMNTEAFFGQGTRLTVV.

At least ten counts were recorded for this clonotype. The gene calls are TRBV7-2 and TRBJ1-5; the D gene is possibly TRBD1 (6 bases). Trimming took off 5 bases at V and 6 bases at J, with 14 bases between the two ends. This CDR3 contains 14 residues. Germline values: CDR1 SGHTA, CDR2 FQGNSA. The CDR3 DNA is TGTGCCAGCAGCGCCCTACAGGGATCTCAGCCCCAGCATTTT. This sequence encodes CASSALQGSQPQHF.

J is TRBJ2-3 and V is TRBV6-8; TRBD2 agrees at 11 bases. The length of the CDR3 is 16 residues. CDR1 is MNHGY, CDR2 SAAAGT, per germline. J was trimmed by 4 bases and V by 10 bases; bases with no gene match: 13. The CDR3 reads CAISPRLAGRADTQYF. The CDR3 DNA follows: TGTGCCATAAGCCCGAGACTAGCGGGACGGGCAGATACGCAGTATTTT.

The chain is built from TRBV5-1 and TRBJ2-3, with TRBD2 matching over 11 bases. V shed 0 bases, J shed 1 base, and the junction held 1 base outside the gene matches. Germline CDR1 reads SGHRS; CDR2 reads YFSETQ. CDR3 length: 16 amino acids. CDR3 region: CASSLATSGGTDTQYF. CDR3 nucleotides: TGCGCCAGCAGCTTGGCGACTAGCGGGGGCACAGATACGCAGTATTTT.

This clonotype occurred many times. The chain uses TRBV28 and TRBJ1-5; tentatively, D is TRBD1 (6 bases). The germline gives CDR1 MDHEN, CDR2 SYDVKM. The CDR3 spans 16 residues. The V end was cut by 5 bases, the J end by 0 bases, with 14 bases between. CDR3 region: CASSPGTPYSNQPQHF. Written as DNA, the CDR3 is TGTGCCAGCAGTCCCGGGACACCTTATAGCAATCAGCCCCAGCATTTT.

Of note for this clonotype: The germline gene is not matched at one end of the junction; a read error may be the cause. The chain carries TRBV20-1 and TRBJ2-1; D is perhaps TRBD1 or TRBD2 (5 bases each). Germline CDR1 reads DFQATT; CDR2 reads SNEGSKA (reference sequence). This CDR3 comprises 14 residues. CDR3 coding DNA: TGCAGTGCTACCGTCGTGGGGACCCACAACGAGCAGTTCTTC. It yields the protein CSATVVGTHNEQFF.

This chain uses TRBV5-1 with TRBJ1-1; D call uncertain. Germline V gives CDR1 SGHRS, CDR2 YFSETQ. The CDR3 spans 14 residues. Trimming removed 1 base from V and 3 bases from J, with 10 bases in between. The CDR3 sequence is CASSLIGSDTEAFF. In DNA, the CDR3 is TGCGCCAGCAGCTTGATTGGGTCGGACACTGAAGCTTTCTTT.

This clonotype was counted many times. The gene calls are TRBV20-1 and TRBJ2-1; TRBD2 aligns across 9 bases. V gave up 2 bases and J gave up 6 bases; unmatched junction bases: 2. The CDR3 spans 13 residues. Germline loops: CDR1 DFQATT, CDR2 SNEGSKA (reference sequence). CDR3 loop: CSARSSGVNEQFF. CDR3 sequence (DNA): TGCAGTGCTAGATCTAGCGGGGTCAATGAGCAGTTCTTC.

This clonotype was seen ten or more times. This chain uses TRBV28 with TRBJ2-3; 8 bases are shared with TRBD2. The CDR3 runs to 16 residues. Looked up from germline, CDR1 is MDHEN and CDR2 is SYDVKM. Trimming at V came to 3 bases and at J to 0 bases, leaving 5 bases not matched to a gene. Here the CDR3 reads CASSLVSGASTDTQYF. DNA for the CDR3: TGTGCCAGCAGTTTGGTTAGCGGGGCCAGCACAGATACGCAGTATTTT.

This clonotype has ten or more counts. V is TRBV20-1 and J is TRBJ1-6; 9 nucleotides align to TRBD1. The V segment lost 2 bases and the J segment 7 bases; nucleotides outside the gene matches: 6. The CDR3 is 15 amino acids. Germline lookup yields CDR1 DFQATT and CDR2 SNEGSKA (reference sequence). This CDR3 is CSARTLGQGNSPLHF. The DNA of the CDR3 is TGCAGTGCTAGAACCCTTGGACAGGGGAATTCACCCCTCCACTTT.

In this sample, this clonotype turned up many times. V and J are TRBV27 and TRBJ2-7; D possibly corresponds to TRBD1 (5 bases). The CDR3 length is 15 residues. The V end lost 2 bases, the J end lost 0 bases, and 11 bases lay between the germline ends. Germline V gene lookup returns CDR1 MNHEY and CDR2 SMNVEV (reference sequence). DNA for the CDR3: TGTGCCAGCAGTTTAAGGGGCTATAGCTCCTACGAGCAGTACTTC. Its translation: CASSLRGYSSYEQYF.

Comment on this clonotype: Since a much larger clone is just one base distant, this may be a read error. This rearrangement joins TRBV4-1 to TRBJ2-3; the D gene is possibly TRBD2 (6 bases). Germline values: CDR1 MGHRA, CDR2 YSYEKL. This CDR3 spans 15 amino acids. V lost 0 bases and J lost 5, with 12 bases in between. CDR3: CASSQEVGAGDTQYF. As DNA, the CDR3 is TGCGCCAGCAGCCAAGAGGTGGGAGCGGGAGATACGCAGTATTTT.

This clonotype was detected many times. This rearrangement joins TRBV6-2 or TRBV6-3 to TRBJ2-3, with D possibly being TRBD1 (5 bases). The germline V gene has CDR1 MNHEY and CDR2 SVGEGT. Trimming removed 7 bases at V and 2 bases at J, with 13 bases between. The CDR3 is made up of 14 amino acids. Here the CDR3 reads CASNPGFSTDTQYF. The CDR3, as DNA: TGTGCCAGCAACCCAGGGTTCTCCACAGATACGCAGTATTTT.

The table lists this clonotype with many counts. CDR3 bases: TGTGCCACCAGTGATTCCCGGGACAGGGGCGATACGCAGTATTTT. It is translated as CATSDSRDRGDTQYF. The V gene is TRBV24-1, the J gene TRBJ2-3; 10 bases are shared with TRBD1. The J segment lost 6 bases and the V segment lost 2 bases, leaving 4 bases of the junction unmatched. This CDR3 spans 15 amino acids. Germline CDR1 reads KGHDR; CDR2 reads SFDVKD.

This clonotype was found many times. The chain couples TRBV20-1 to TRBJ1-5, with 8 nucleotides matching TRBD1. The CDR3 covers 15 residues. With V trimmed by 7 bases and J by 1 base, 9 bases remained unmatched. Germline values: CDR1 DFQATT, CDR2 SNEGSKA (reference sequence). The CDR3 sequence is CSVATGELSNQPQHF. The DNA for the CDR3 is TGCAGTGTTGCGACAGGGGAATTGAGCAATCAGCCCCAGCATTTT.

This clonotype has at least ten counts. The chain recombines TRBV2 with TRBJ2-1; D not resolved. There are 13 residues in the CDR3. The germline CDR1 and CDR2 sequences are SNHLY and FYNNEI. V lost 6 bases and J lost 0, with 6 bases in between. The CDR3, as DNA: TGTGCCAGCAGAGCGAGCTCCTACAATGAGCAGTTCTTC. It yields the protein CASRASSYNEQFF.

There are many counts of this clonotype. The gene calls are TRBV2 and TRBJ1-1; D remains unclear. Trimming left V 7 bases short and J 4 bases short, with 13 bases between. Germline lookup yields CDR1 SNHLY and CDR2 FYNNEI. This CDR3 has 13 amino acids. The CDR3 bases are TGTGCCAGCACTTGGACTCAAACCACTGAAGCTTTCTTT. It codes for CASTWTQTTEAFF.

In this sample, this clonotype turned up many times. V is TRBV18 and J is TRBJ1-3; 8 bases line up with TRBD1. The germline CDR1 and CDR2 sequences are KGHSH and LQKENI. After removal of 3 bases from V and 2 bases from J, the junction contained 6 bases not matched to a gene. The CDR3 has 16 residues. CDR3 sequence: CASSPGQGFAGNTIYF. The DNA for the CDR3 is TGTGCCAGCTCACCCGGACAGGGCTTTGCTGGAAACACCATATATTTT.

This clonotype has ten or more counts. The chain recombines TRBV4-2 with TRBJ2-5; unclear D gene. V was cut by 0 bases and J by 6 bases, with 5 bases left in between. Germline V gene sequence: CDR1 LGHNA, CDR2 YNFKEQ. This CDR3 region has 12 residues. The CDR3 here is CASSQDRKTQYF. DNA for the CDR3: TGTGCCAGCAGCCAAGATAGAAAGACCCAGTACTTC.

This clonotype was observed at least ten times. The chain employs TRBV29-1 and TRBJ2-7, with D possibly being TRBD1 (5 bases). V was pared by 7 bases and J by 1 base, with 11 bases between. The CDR3 is made up of 12 amino acids. Germline CDR1 and CDR2: SQVTM and ANQGSEA. The CDR3: CSGKSGSYEQYF. The CDR3 region has the DNA TGCAGCGGGAAATCAGGGTCCTACGAGCAGTACTTC.

This clonotype was picked up many times. The chain uses TRBV20-1 and TRBJ2-6, with 7 bases fitting TRBD1. Trimming removed 6 bases from V and 0 bases from J; junction bases left unmatched: 11. In germline, CDR1 is DFQATT, CDR2 SNEGSKA (reference sequence). CDR3 length: 17 residues. The chain's CDR3 is CSAPGTVDYSGANVLTF. In DNA form, the CDR3 reads TGCAGTGCCCCCGGGACAGTTGATTACTCTGGGGCCAACGTCCTGACTTTC.

This clonotype was counted ten times or more. The chain employs TRBV10-1 and TRBJ2-1, with D perhaps matching TRBD1 (5 bases). V lost 6 bases and J 7 bases, leaving 13 bases between the germline ends. Germline assignment: CDR1 WNHNN and CDR2 SYGVQD (reference sequence). The CDR3 consists of 13 residues. The CDR3 DNA follows: TGCGCCAGCAGGGACACGTTAAGGAATGAGCAGTTCTTC. This codes for CASRDTLRNEQFF.